These 31 T cell receptor beta chains share one sample of origin, sequenced in a study of CD8 T cells in Susac syndrome. The RNA input was about 0.5 to 1 ug, and it was reverse transcribed with random hexamers. MiXCR was run by TCRdb on the immunoSEQ multiplex PCR reads, yielding one entry per CDR3 protein. Among roughly 250,000 distinct CDR3 sequences listed, 96% were seen once. Sequences were obtained from CD4+ T cells from PBMCs. The source of these receptors is a human donor with Susac syndrome.

The rearrangement joins TRBV6-2 or TRBV6-3 to TRBJ2-7; 8 nucleotides align to TRBD1. Looked up from germline, CDR1 is MNHEY and CDR2 is SVGEGT. This CDR3 is built from 12 residues. V shed 6 bases, J shed 6 bases, and the junction held 4 bases outside the gene matches. This CDR3 is CASSRTGFEQYF. For the CDR3, the DNA is TGTGCCAGCAGCCGGACAGGGTTCGAGCAGTACTTC.

V usage is TRBV20-1 and J usage is TRBJ2-5; no clear D gene. V dropped 1 base and J dropped 4 bases, with 4 bases sitting between them. Germline V gene lookup returns CDR1 DFQATT and CDR2 SNEGSKA (reference sequence). The CDR3 has 11 residues. CDR3 amino acids: CSARASETQYF. The CDR3 coding sequence is TGCAGTGCTAGAGCCTCAGAGACCCAGTACTTC.

The chain recombines TRBV25-1 with TRBJ2-1, with D unclear. The germline gives CDR1 MGHDK, CDR2 SYGVNS. Trimming left V 6 bases short and J 3 bases short, with 6 bases between. This CDR3 has 12 amino acids. The CDR3 sequence: CASSQFYNEQFF. In DNA, the CDR3 is TGTGCCAGCAGCCAGTTCTACAATGAGCAGTTCTTC.

This chain joins TRBV5-1 and TRBJ2-7; D gene uncertain. V was clipped by 3 bases and J by 5 bases, with 9 bases between them. The CDR3 consists of 12 residues. Looked up from germline, CDR1 is SGHRS and CDR2 is YFSETQ. CDR3 amino acids: CASSYGPNEQYF. CDR3 DNA: TGCGCCAGCAGCTACGGGCCGAACGAGCAGTACTTC.

The gene calls are TRBV9 and TRBJ2-1; 11 bases fit TRBD1. Germline V gene sequence: CDR1 SGDLS, CDR2 YYNGEE. The CDR3 is 16 residues long. V lost 4 bases, J lost 8 bases, and 11 bases stayed unmatched. CDR3 amino acids: CASSPPEDRGRDEQFF. The DNA for the CDR3 is TGTGCCAGCAGCCCCCCGGAGGACAGGGGGCGCGATGAGCAGTTCTTC.

This chain uses TRBV7-9 with TRBJ2-5, with D uncertain. Germline CDR1 and CDR2: SEHNR and FQNEAQ (reference sequence). The germline V and J ends were trimmed by 5 bases and 1 base, with 8 bases remaining between them. The CDR3 sequence is 13 residues long. The CDR3 loop is CASSARAQETQYF. The CDR3 nucleotides read TGTGCCAGCAGCGCCCGGGCCCAAGAGACCCAGTACTTC.

This clonotype was seen a single time. The chain links TRBV29-1 to TRBJ2-3; TRBD2 matches 7 bases. The CDR3 length is 14 residues. Losses at the gene ends were 5 bases for V and 3 bases for J; bases not matched to a gene: 8. CDR1 is SQVTM, CDR2 ANQGSEA, per germline. As DNA, the CDR3 is TGCAGCGTTCGCCGGGGGGTGGGGACAGATACGCAGTATTTT. Translating gives CSVRRGVGTDTQYF.

This clonotype is a singleton in its sample. The chain links TRBV23-1 to TRBJ2-1, with D tentatively TRBD2 (5 bases). TRBV23-1 is noted as an ORF with a role that remains uncertain. V lost 10 bases and J lost 10, with 11 bases in between. This CDR3 has 10 residues. The CDR3 sequence: CATVGGEQFF. CDR3 sequence (DNA): TGCGCCACCGTGGGCGGGGAGCAGTTCTTC.

This clonotype was observed a single time. The genes are TRBV19 and TRBJ2-6; the D call may be TRBD1 or TRBD2 (6 bases each). The CDR3 runs to 15 residues. Trimming took off 7 bases at V and 0 bases at J, with 10 bases between the two ends. Germline CDR1 is LNHDA and CDR2 is SQIVND (reference sequence). CDR3 amino acids: CASKGGDSGANVLTF. DNA for the CDR3: TGTGCCAGTAAGGGGGGCGACTCTGGGGCCAACGTCCTGACTTTC.

This sequence joins TRBV29-1 and TRBJ2-7; 8 bases line up with TRBD1. This CDR3 is built from 14 residues. Germline lookup yields CDR1 SQVTM and CDR2 ANQGSEA. After removal of 4 bases from V and 0 bases from J, the junction contained 5 bases not matched to a gene. The CDR3, as DNA: TGCAGCGTTGTTACAGGGGGGAGCTCCTACGAGCAGTACTTC. Translating it yields CSVVTGGSSYEQYF.

The V gene is TRBV20-1, the J gene TRBJ2-1; D is ambiguous. This CDR3 has 11 residues. Looked up from germline, CDR1 is DFQATT and CDR2 is SNEGSKA (reference sequence). The V end lost 3 bases, the J end lost 9 bases, and 9 bases lay between the germline ends. The CDR3 reads CSARGQLEQFF. CDR3 sequence (DNA): TGCAGTGCTAGGGGTCAGCTTGAGCAGTTCTTC.

J is TRBJ2-5 and V is TRBV20-1; D possibly corresponds to TRBD1 (5 bases). The V gene's germline CDR1 is DFQATT and CDR2 SNEGSKA (reference sequence). CDR3 size: 16 residues. Deletions cut 0 bases from V and 0 bases from J, with 14 bases between. Here the CDR3 DNA reads TGCAGTGCTAGAGACCGGGCTCGGACATACCAAGAGACCCAGTACTTC. Translation: CSARDRARTYQETQYF.

V gene TRBV12-3 or TRBV12-4 combines with J gene TRBJ1-5; a possible D gene is TRBD1 (6 bases). The CDR3 length is 15 residues. Deletions cut 1 base from V and 7 bases from J, with 14 bases between. The CDR3 region is CASSLVTEGGQPQHF. The CDR3 DNA reads TGTGCCAGCAGTTTAGTGACAGAGGGGGGGCAGCCCCAGCATTTT.

The chain links TRBV14 to TRBJ2-2; D remains ambiguous. Trimming left V 4 bases short and J 6 bases short, with 12 bases between. The germline gives CDR1 SGHDN, CDR2 FVKESK. The CDR3 is made up of 14 amino acids. This chain's CDR3 is CASSRPLGPGELFF. The CDR3 nucleotides are TGTGCCAGCAGCCGACCCCTAGGCCCCGGGGAGCTGTTTTTT.

This sequence joins TRBV6-6 and TRBJ2-1; no clear D. CDR3 length: 14 residues. With 11 bases removed from V and 0 bases from J, the gap between germline ends came to 14 bases. The V gene's germline CDR1 is MNHNY and CDR2 SVGAGI (reference sequence). The CDR3 nucleotides read TGTGCCTTAACGGCCCAGAGCTCCTACAATGAGCAGTTCTTC. This sequence encodes CALTAQSSYNEQFF.

The chain is built from TRBV29-1 and TRBJ2-7; D might be TRBD1 or TRBD2, each matching 5 bases. The germline CDR1 and CDR2 sequences are SQVTM and ANQGSEA. This CDR3 spans 12 amino acids. V lost 5 bases, J lost 2 bases, and 10 bases lay in between. The CDR3 nucleotides are TGCAGCGTTTCACGAGGGGCCTACGAGCAGTACTTC. The encoded protein is CSVSRGAYEQYF.

The rearrangement joins TRBV9 to TRBJ1-2; D is uncertain. Germline V gene lookup returns CDR1 SGDLS and CDR2 YYNGEE. This CDR3 spans 16 amino acids. Between the trimmed V and J ends, which lost 0 bases and 4 bases, there was a span of 16 bases. CDR3 sequence reads: CASSVAPLLRGYGYTF. CDR3 bases: TGTGCCAGCAGCGTAGCCCCCCTCCTCCGCGGCTATGGCTACACCTTC.

The chain uses TRBV20-1 and TRBJ2-3; 11 bases map to TRBD2. Germline-derived CDR1 and CDR2 are DFQATT and SNEGSKA (reference sequence). The CDR3 is made up of 15 amino acids. J was trimmed by 3 bases and V by 1 base; bases with no gene match: 3. CDR3 amino acids: CSARARTSGTDTQYF. Written as DNA, the CDR3 is TGCAGTGCTAGAGCTCGGACTAGCGGGACAGATACGCAGTATTTT.

The chain couples TRBV23-1 to TRBJ2-1; tentatively, D is TRBD2 (5 bases). TRBV23-1 is sorted into the ORF group, with uncertain function. The V end lost 0 bases, the J end lost 9 bases, and 15 bases lay between the germline ends. The CDR3 covers 15 residues. The CDR3 loop is CASSQSRRTGSEQFF. As DNA, the CDR3 is TGCGCCAGCAGTCAATCCCGACGGACGGGGAGTGAGCAGTTCTTC.

This rearrangement joins TRBV29-1 to TRBJ2-4, with 8 nucleotides matching TRBD1. The CDR3 has 15 residues. The V gene end was trimmed by 6 bases and the J gene end by 8 bases; junction bases not matched to a gene: 15. The germline V gene encodes CDR1 SQVTM and CDR2 ANQGSEA. CDR3 loop: CSVSTRPGGLYIQYF. The DNA of the CDR3 is TGCAGCGTCTCCACCCGCCCAGGGGGCTTGTACATTCAGTACTTC.

The chain carries TRBV7-3 and TRBJ2-1; D is unresolved. This CDR3 has 15 amino acids. V gave up 5 bases and J gave up 0 bases, with 11 bases separating them. Per germline, CDR1 SGHTA and CDR2 FQGTGA. CDR3 protein: CASSPTVYSYNEQFF. DNA for the CDR3: TGTGCCAGCAGCCCGACCGTTTACTCCTACAATGAGCAGTTCTTC.

DNA of the CDR3: TGCAGTGCTGAGACCGGGCCCCACAATGAGCAGTTCTTC. Translation gives CSAETGPHNEQFF. The chain carries TRBV20-1 and TRBJ2-1; D uncertain. The CDR3 is made up of 13 amino acids. Per the germline V gene, CDR1 is DFQATT and CDR2 is SNEGSKA (reference sequence). V was shortened by 5 bases and J by 5 bases, with 13 bases between the two germline ends.

This clonotype was detected once. The chain employs TRBV15 and TRBJ2-7; no clear D gene. V lost 7 bases, J lost 9 bases, and 13 bases lay in between. The CDR3 sequence is 11 residues long. CDR1 is LNHNV, CDR2 YYDKDF, per germline (reference sequence). The CDR3 DNA reads TGTGCCACCATTTCGTGGGTGGTGCAGTACTTC. This translates into CATISWVVQYF.

The V gene is TRBV5-1, the J gene TRBJ2-3, with D maybe TRBD2 (6 bases). The germline CDR1 and CDR2 sequences are SGHRS and YFSETQ. With 6 bases removed from V and 3 bases from J, the gap between germline ends came to 14 bases. This CDR3 spans 14 amino acids. CDR3 nucleotides: TGCGCCAGCACTGGAGGGCTCGCGACAGATACGCAGTATTTT. Amino acid sequence: CASTGGLATDTQYF.

The chain employs TRBV6-5 and TRBJ2-4; D unclear. Germline CDR1 reads MNHEY; CDR2 reads SVGAGI. V was shortened by 2 bases and J by 3 bases, with 11 bases between the two germline ends. The CDR3 consists of 15 residues. As DNA, the CDR3 is TGTGCCAGCAGTTACCCAGCTTGGGGCAAAAACATTCAGTACTTC. Translating gives CASSYPAWGKNIQYF.

The chain carries TRBV20-1 and TRBJ2-5; 9 nucleotides line up with TRBD2. V trimming: 6 bases; J trimming: 0 bases; junction bases outside the gene matches: 5. Germline loops: CDR1 DFQATT, CDR2 SNEGSKA (reference sequence). The CDR3 is 14 amino acids. This CDR3 is CSAPASGNQETQYF. CDR3 sequence (DNA): TGCAGTGCGCCTGCTAGCGGGAACCAAGAGACCCAGTACTTC.

The rearrangement links TRBV29-1 to TRBJ1-2; 7 nucleotides line up with TRBD1. CDR3 size: 14 residues. The germline CDR1 and CDR2 sequences are SQVTM and ANQGSEA. After removal of 7 bases from V and 1 base from J, the junction contained 9 bases not matched to a gene. The CDR3 here is CSAASTGFNYGYTF. CDR3 DNA: TGCAGCGCCGCATCGACAGGGTTTAACTATGGCTACACCTTC.

This clonotype was seen just once. CDR3 DNA sequence: TGTGCCAGCAACCCGGGCCCGATCTATGGCTACACCTTC. The encoded protein is CASNPGPIYGYTF. The rearrangement joins TRBV7-3 to TRBJ1-2; D is unclear. Trimming left V 7 bases short and J 4 bases short, with 13 bases between. The CDR3 length is 13 residues. Germline values: CDR1 SGHTA, CDR2 FQGTGA.

The chain recombines TRBV9 with TRBJ2-1; D is unresolved. Between the trimmed V and J ends, which lost 8 bases and 8 bases, there was a span of 11 bases. Germline V gene sequence: CDR1 SGDLS, CDR2 YYNGEE. The CDR3 has 11 amino acids. CDR3 nucleotide sequence: TGTGCCAGGGGTGGTTTTGATGAGCAGTTCTTC. Its translation: CARGGFDEQFF.

This rearrangement joins TRBV29-1 to TRBJ2-6; D uncertain. The germline V gene encodes CDR1 SQVTM and CDR2 ANQGSEA. The V gene lost 0 bases and the J gene lost 4 bases, with 7 bases spanning the gap. The CDR3 is 14 residues long. The CDR3 DNA sequence: TGCAGCGTTGAAGACCTCTCGGGGGCCAACGTCCTGACTTTC. Translated: CSVEDLSGANVLTF.

The chain links TRBV20-1 to TRBJ2-1; TRBD2 matches 14 bases. Trimming at V came to 3 bases and at J to 1 base, leaving 5 bases not matched to a gene. Germline CDR1 reads DFQATT; CDR2 reads SNEGSKA (reference sequence). The CDR3 contains 17 residues. The CDR3 bases are TGCAGTGCTAGGGGACTAGCGGGAGTTCGGTCCTACAATGAGCAGTTCTTC. Its protein product is CSARGLAGVRSYNEQFF.